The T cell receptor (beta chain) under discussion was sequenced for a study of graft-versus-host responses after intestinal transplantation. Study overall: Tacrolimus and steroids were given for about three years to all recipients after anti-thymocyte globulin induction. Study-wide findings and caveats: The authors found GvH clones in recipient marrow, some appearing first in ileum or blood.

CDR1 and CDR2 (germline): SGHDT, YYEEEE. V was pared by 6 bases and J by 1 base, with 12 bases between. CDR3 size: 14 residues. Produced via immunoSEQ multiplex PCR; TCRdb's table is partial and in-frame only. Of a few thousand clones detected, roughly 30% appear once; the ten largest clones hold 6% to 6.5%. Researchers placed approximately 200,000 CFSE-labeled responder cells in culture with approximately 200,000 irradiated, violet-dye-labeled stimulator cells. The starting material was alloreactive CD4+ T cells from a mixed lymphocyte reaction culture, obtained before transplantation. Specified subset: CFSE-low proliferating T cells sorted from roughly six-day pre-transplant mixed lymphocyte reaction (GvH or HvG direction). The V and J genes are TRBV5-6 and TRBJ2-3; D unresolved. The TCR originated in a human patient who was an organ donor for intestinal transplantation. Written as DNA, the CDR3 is TGTGCCAGCACCTCGTTCCCCCGCACAGATACGCAGTATTTT. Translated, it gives CASTSFPRTDTQYF.